The present T cell receptor (beta chain) was sequenced within a study of chemoradiotherapy in HPV16-positive cancers. Study as a whole: Candidate HPV-specific T-cell clones and common TCR motifs came from functional assays in a couple of HPV16-positive patients. Study-wide points: During treatment, candidate HPV-specific clones and E7-related motifs expanded in tumor. The functional HPV-specific definition rests on just a couple of HPV16-positive patients.

Over chemoradiotherapy, repertoires were sampled more than once. Data came from immunoSEQ multiplex PCR; TCRdb stores just in-frame clones and leaves some out. The profile shows about 68,000 clones, roughly 90% of them singletons. In the case of this clone: Its antigen remains unidentified.

The V and J ends lost 3 bases and 2 bases, in that order; junction bases with no gene match: 9. Germline V lookup: CDR1 MGHRA, CDR2 YSYEKL. CDR3 length: 18 amino acids. The TCR was taken from a human donor with HPV-associated anogenital cancer. V usage is TRBV4-1 and J usage is TRBJ2-5; 13 bases are a match to TRBD2. Sample: blood, taken from a patient who underwent chemoradiotherapy. CDR3 nucleotide sequence: TGCGCCAGCAGCCAGACTAGCGGGAGGTGGGGCCTACAAGAGACCCAGTACTTC. The encoded protein is CASSQTSGRWGLQETQYF.